These 3 T cell receptor beta chains came from one sample sequenced in a study of T cells in Graves' hyperthyroidism and ophthalmopathy. Amplification yielded TCR beta CDR3 regions, with RNA transcripts as the source. Using the HTBI primer set, a first-round RT-PCR was run on the TCR CDR3. TCRdb processed the multiplex PCR reads anew with MiXCR; each CDR3 protein has one entry. Of over 500,000 distinct CDR3 sequences listed, over 35% are singletons. Sequenced: peripheral blood or thyroid tissue (not recorded which). The source is an adult woman with Graves' disease, either hyperthyroidism or ophthalmopathy (not recorded which).

This clonotype has at least ten counts. The chain has TRBV12-3 or TRBV12-4 and TRBJ1-1, with TRBD1 as a possible D gene (5 bases). With 6 bases removed from V and 4 bases from J, the gap between germline ends came to 9 bases. This CDR3 comprises 12 residues. This CDR3 reads CASSRGATEAFF. The CDR3 DNA reads TGTGCCAGCAGCAGAGGGGCCACTGAAGCTTTCTTT.

The V gene is TRBV29-1, the J gene TRBJ1-2; D not resolved. Trimming removed 1 base from V and 8 bases from J, with 8 bases in between. The CDR3 is 11 amino acids. CDR1 is SQVTM, CDR2 ANQGSEA, per germline. The CDR3 region is CSVEGAGGYTF. In DNA form, the CDR3 reads TGCAGCGTTGAAGGGGCTGGGGGCTACACCTTC.

This chain links TRBV2 with TRBJ2-1, with D perhaps assigned TRBD1 or TRBD2 (5 bases each). This CDR3 is 12 amino acids long. Trimming removed 3 bases from V and 14 bases from J, with 14 bases in between. The germline V gene has CDR1 SNHLY and CDR2 FYNNEI. CDR3 loop: CASSDQGPPEFF. CDR3 sequence (DNA): TGTGCCAGCAGTGACCAGGGACCCCCCGAGTTCTTC.